Listed below are T cell receptor beta chains from one sample, sequenced in a study of blood T cell repertoires in COVID-19. Clones were sequenced by immunoSEQ multiplex PCR, and TCRdb holds only the in-frame ones, with some missing. The sample has around 97,000 clones, roughly 87% seen once. Sequenced: peripheral blood. Receptor source: a man aged 45-60 years in a cohort sampled during active COVID-19. The CDR3 runs from the conserved cysteine through the conserved F or W. D genes are given only for firm matches.

j_gene: TRBJ1-2
d_gene: NA
v_gene: TRBV4-1
CDR3nt: TGCGCCAGCAGCCACGCGCAGGGGATCTCCGGCTACACCTTC
CDR3aa: CASSHAQGISGYTF

j_gene: TRBJ1-4
d_gene: TRBD1
v_gene: TRBV9
CDR3nt: TGTGCCAGTGGGACAGGGGGCACAGGTAATGAAAAACTGTTTTTT
CDR3aa: CASGTGGTGNEKLFF

j_gene: TRBJ1-2
d_gene: NA
v_gene: TRBV27
CDR3nt: TGTGCCAGCAGTTTATCGGGGCACACCGCGGGGGACTATGGCTACACCTTC
CDR3aa: CASSLSGHTAGDYGYTF

j_gene: TRBJ1-1
d_gene: NA
v_gene: TRBV19
CDR3nt: TGTGCCAGTAGTGACAGGAACACTGAAGCTTTCTTT
CDR3aa: CASSDRNTEAFF

j_gene: TRBJ2-3
d_gene: TRBD2
v_gene: TRBV5-4
CDR3nt: TGTGCCAGCAGCCTCCTCGGGGGGGGGACAGATACGCAGTATTTT
CDR3aa: CASSLLGGGTDTQYF

j_gene: TRBJ1-2
d_gene: TRBD1
v_gene: TRBV19
CDR3nt: TGTGCCAGTAGTATTCTCCAGGGGGCAGAAGGCTACACCTTC
CDR3aa: CASSILQGAEGYTF

j_gene: TRBJ2-5
d_gene: TRBD2
v_gene: TRBV5-1
CDR3nt: TGCGCCAGCAGCTTAGTAGGGACTAGAGGGGAGACCCAGTACTTC
CDR3aa: CASSLVGTRGETQYF

j_gene: TRBJ1-1
d_gene: TRBD1
v_gene: TRBV7-9
CDR3nt: TGTGCCAGCGGACAGGCAAACACTGAAGCTTTCTTT
CDR3aa: CASGQANTEAFF

j_gene: TRBJ1-1
d_gene: NA
v_gene: TRBV3-1/TRBV3-2
CDR3nt: TGTGCCAGCAGCCAGGGGCCGCGGGGAACTGAAGCTTTCTTT
CDR3aa: CASSQGPRGTEAFF

j_gene: TRBJ2-7
d_gene: TRBD1
v_gene: TRBV4-2
CDR3nt: TGTGCCAGCAGCCCGGGACAGGGTGAGGGCGAGCAGTACTTC
CDR3aa: CASSPGQGEGEQYF

j_gene: TRBJ2-7
d_gene: NA
v_gene: TRBV2
CDR3nt: TGTGCCAGCAGATCGGACAAAAGCTCCTACGAGCAGTACTTC
CDR3aa: CASRSDKSSYEQYF